This T cell receptor (beta chain) was retrieved from a study of vaccination effects on CD4 cells after COVID-19. A remark on this clone: The target antigen is unknown.

Pools of viral peptides were used by the ViraFEST assay to expand antigen-specific CD4+ T cells ahead of sequencing. Scientists isolated CD4+ T cells after a roughly 9-day culture period ended. The vaccine recipients had no prior SARS-CoV-2 infection, with negative nucleocapsid antibodies. Clones were read by immunoSEQ multiplex PCR, and TCRdb kept only the in-frame ones, dropping some. The data show roughly 50,000 clones, roughly three quarters seen once. This CDR3 region has 16 residues. The V end lost 5 bases, the J end lost 5 bases, and 18 bases lay between the germline ends. The germline V gene encodes CDR1 LGHDT and CDR2 YNNKEL (reference sequence).

This receptor was obtained from a human donor who received a COVID-19 vaccine. Specimen: CD4+ T cells from PBMCs cultured with HCoV-OC43 spike peptides, collected before COVID-19 vaccination. The subset: HCoV-OC43 spike overlapping peptide pool stimulation. This chain joins TRBV3-1 (or the pseudogene TRBV3-2) and TRBJ2-2; D is unclear. CDR3 DNA sequence: TGTGCCAGCAGCGACGGACGCCGGACGTGGACCGGGGAGCTGTTTTTT. Translating it yields CASSDGRRTWTGELFF.